The 11 T cell receptor beta chains reported below all come from one sample, sequenced in a study of memory CD4+ T cells and cytomegalovirus serostatus. Single viable CD3+CD4+CD8-CD45RO+ cells were sorted as the memory CD4+ T cells. TCRdb's table, derived via immunoSEQ multiplex PCR, lists solely in-frame clones and lacks some. Of 30,000 to 40,000 clones in the sample, around three quarters were seen once. Sequencing was carried out using memory CD4+ T cells from blood. The receptors were sampled from an adult in good health and CMV-seronegative.

J is TRBJ1-1 and V is TRBV14, with D possibly TRBD1 on 6 matching bases. V lost 0 bases to trimming and J lost 4 bases, with 12 bases between them. The CDR3 is 15 residues long. The V gene's germline CDR1 is SGHDN and CDR2 FVKESK. The CDR3 loop is CASSQDSNRVTEAFF. For the CDR3, the DNA is TGTGCCAGCAGCCAAGATTCTAACAGGGTCACTGAAGCTTTCTTT.

The V call is TRBV10-1, the J call TRBJ1-4; TRBD1 matches 9 bases. V gave up 1 base and J gave up 10 bases; unmatched junction bases: 7. The CDR3 has 15 residues. Germline assignment: CDR1 WNHNN and CDR2 SYGVQD (reference sequence). For the CDR3, the DNA is TGCGCCAGCAGTGAGTACAGGGGGCGCTTGGGAAAACTGTTTTTT. This translates into CASSEYRGRLGKLFF.

The genes are TRBV7-7 and TRBJ2-1; 9 nucleotides align to TRBD2. Germline trimming cut 5 bases from V and 4 bases from J; bases unmatched to any gene: 6. CDR3 length: 15 residues. Per germline, CDR1 SSHAT and CDR2 FNYEAQ (reference sequence). Written as DNA, the CDR3 is TGTGCCAGCAGCCGCGGGGGGGCCCAGTACAATGAGCAGTTCTTC. Translation: CASSRGGAQYNEQFF.

The V call is TRBV6-5, the J call TRBJ2-3; tentatively, D is TRBD1 or TRBD2 (5 bases each). V dropped 3 bases and J dropped 3 bases, with 13 bases sitting between them. There are 15 residues in the CDR3. Germline-derived CDR1 and CDR2 are MNHEY and SVGAGI. CDR3 in amino acids: CASSYRGPTTDTQYF. In DNA, the CDR3 is TGTGCCAGCAGTTATAGGGGACCCACAACAGATACGCAGTATTTT.

The chain combines TRBV7-7 with TRBJ1-1; 8 bases line up with TRBD1. The CDR3 spans 13 residues. V shed 5 bases, J shed 5 bases, and the junction held 4 bases outside the gene matches. Germline CDR1 and CDR2: SSHAT and FNYEAQ (reference sequence). The CDR3: CASSKDRDTEAFF. In DNA form, the CDR3 reads TGTGCCAGCAGCAAGGACAGGGATACTGAAGCTTTCTTT.

Comments on this clone: The same CDR3 is also encoded by other DNA sequences in this sample. J is TRBJ2-5 and V is TRBV9; D possibly corresponds to TRBD2 (5 bases). CDR1 and CDR2 (germline): SGDLS, YYNGEE. The CDR3 has 14 amino acids. Between the trimmed V and J ends, which lost 0 bases and 4 bases, there was a span of 10 bases. CDR3 DNA: TGTGCCAGCAGCGTAGAGACGGGGATAGAGACCCAGTACTTC. Amino acid sequence: CASSVETGIETQYF.

This clone was observed a few times. The rearrangement joins TRBV4-2 to TRBJ2-5; 10 nucleotides line up with TRBD2. The CDR3 sequence is 21 residues long. V shed 0 bases, J shed 2 bases, and the junction held 18 bases outside the gene matches. Germline loops: CDR1 LGHNA, CDR2 YNFKEQ. CDR3 loop: CASSQDWASGGIGVLQETQYF. DNA for the CDR3: TGTGCCAGCAGCCAAGACTGGGCTAGCGGGGGAATAGGTGTATTACAAGAGACCCAGTACTTC.

V usage is TRBV5-6 and J usage is TRBJ1-4; D perhaps matches TRBD1 (6 bases). V dropped 3 bases and J dropped 7 bases, with 25 bases sitting between them. Germline assignment: CDR1 SGHDT and CDR2 YYEEEE. The CDR3 runs 18 residues. CDR3 nucleotides: TGTGCCAGCAGCTCAATGACCGGGACAAGGACTCTTACTGAAAAACTGTTTTTT. As protein: CASSSMTGTRTLTEKLFF.

The chain employs TRBV7-2 and TRBJ2-7; D unclear. The CDR3 runs 14 residues. CDR1 SGHTA and CDR2 FQGNSA come from the germline V gene. V was cut by 4 bases and J by 4 bases, with 14 bases left in between. The CDR3 DNA reads as TGTGCCAGCAGCTCAGCGCCCGGTGGATACGAGCAGTACTTC. Its protein product is CASSSAPGGYEQYF.

V usage is TRBV7-2 and J usage is TRBJ2-5, with D possibly TRBD1 on 5 matching bases. Germline V gene sequence: CDR1 SGHTA, CDR2 FQGNSA. V lost 3 bases and J 4 bases, leaving 21 bases between the germline ends. The CDR3 has 17 amino acids. CDR3 in DNA: TGTGCCAGCAGCTTGTTTTCTGGGCAGGGAAGAGGAGAGACCCAGTACTTC. Translation: CASSLFSGQGRGETQYF.

This chain links TRBV19 with TRBJ1-1, with a possible D match to TRBD1 (5 bases). Germline-derived CDR1 and CDR2 are LNHDA and SQIVND (reference sequence). The CDR3 extends over 19 amino acids. Trimming took off 5 bases at V and 2 bases at J, with 27 bases between the two ends. Written as DNA, the CDR3 is TGTGCCAGTAGTCTTTCCTCCGGGGCAGCTTCAATTTTTAACACTGAAGCTTTCTTT. This sequence encodes CASSLSSGAASIFNTEAFF.